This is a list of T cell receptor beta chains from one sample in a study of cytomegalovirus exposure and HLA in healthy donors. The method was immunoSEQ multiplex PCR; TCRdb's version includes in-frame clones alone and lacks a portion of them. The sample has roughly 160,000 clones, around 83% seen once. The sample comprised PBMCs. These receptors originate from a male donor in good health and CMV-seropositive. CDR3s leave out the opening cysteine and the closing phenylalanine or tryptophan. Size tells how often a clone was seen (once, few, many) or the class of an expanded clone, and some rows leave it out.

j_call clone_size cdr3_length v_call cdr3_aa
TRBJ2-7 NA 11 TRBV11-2 ASSLDRGREQY
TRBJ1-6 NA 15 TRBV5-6 ASSFLSVGSYNSPLH
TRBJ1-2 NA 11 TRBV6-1 ASSAVNDYGYT
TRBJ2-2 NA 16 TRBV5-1 ASSFFGTGLPNTGELF
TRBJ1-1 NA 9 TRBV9 ASSAITEAF
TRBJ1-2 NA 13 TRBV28 ASSSGQGAIYGYT
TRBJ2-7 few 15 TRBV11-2 ASSLDPGSQTRCEQY
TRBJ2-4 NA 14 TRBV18 ASSPPGTVAKNIQY
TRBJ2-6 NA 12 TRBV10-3 AITNVAGANGLT
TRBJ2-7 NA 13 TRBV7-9 ASSLGSAGGHEQY
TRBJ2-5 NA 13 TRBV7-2 ASSLGGTSRVTQY
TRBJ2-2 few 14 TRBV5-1 ASSFQRGIGTGELF
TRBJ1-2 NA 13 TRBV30 ACTQAGRGGYGYT
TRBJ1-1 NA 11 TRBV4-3 ASSQDLGSEAF
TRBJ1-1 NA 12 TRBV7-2 ASSLDNRGTEAF
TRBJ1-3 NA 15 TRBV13 ASSLRAPGPGGNTIY
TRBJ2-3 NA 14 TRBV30 AWSAGTGGDGGTQY
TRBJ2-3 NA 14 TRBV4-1 ASSQDGRSSTDTQY
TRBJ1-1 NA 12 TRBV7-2 ASTPLGWITEAF
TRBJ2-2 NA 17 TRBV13 ASSFSHPLEGANTGELF
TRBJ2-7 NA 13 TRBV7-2 ASSLAAAGIYEQY
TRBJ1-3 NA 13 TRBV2 ASSLGQGAGNTIY
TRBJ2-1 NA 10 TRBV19 ASSGGLDEQF
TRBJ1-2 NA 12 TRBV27 ASRKTGLDYGYT